This T cell receptor beta chain was recovered during a study of siplizumab effects on memory and regulatory T cells. The ends were cut back, 4 bases at V and 4 bases at J, with 13 bases in the middle. CDR1 is SNHLY and CDR2 is FYNNEI in the germline V gene. The CDR3 extends over 14 amino acids. Here immunoSEQ multiplex PCR was the method, and the copy in TCRdb shows in-frame clones only, minus some. The sample carries approximately 84,000 clones, roughly 94% recorded once. The chain recombines TRBV2 with TRBJ2-5; no reliable D call. This clonotype originated in a human donor in good health. Sequences were obtained from CD8+ T cells sorted from blood. The CDR3 loop reads CASSAGTERETQYF. The CDR3 bases are TGTGCCAGCAGTGCCGGAACCGAGCGAGAGACCCAGTACTTC.